This T cell receptor (beta chain) stems from a study of shared clonotypes between healthy human individuals (dated by TCRdb to about 2020). Broadly, across the study: The cohort comprised a couple of women and a few men aged 18 to 49 years. To increase sequencing depth and limit assay-specific biases, TCR repertoire library preparation and sequencing were carried out by different laboratories using diverse techniques. For each donor, CD4 naive and CD4 memory were each given three plates, CD8 naive was given two plates, and CD8 memory was given one plate. Per donor, leukapheresis produced somewhere between about 0.94 and 9.5 billion PBMCs. To estimate repertoire size and how much clonotypes are shared between individuals, the study performed deep sequencing of blood TCR repertoires from a few healthy adults.

With regard to this clone: It has no known antigen specificity. No base qualities exist here, and no much larger clone lies one base off it.

Using the deep immunoSEQ assay, multiplex PCR amplified TCR CDR3 regions from genomic DNA. Extracted genomic DNA from each cell subset was distributed evenly across all wells of several immunoSEQ 96-well plates, and each plate was treated as a replicate. For sorted subsets, each replicate PCR was loaded with around 220 ng genomic DNA, equivalent to about 30,000 T cell genomes. Purified libraries were measured with a Qubit 3.0 fluorometer, size-checked on a Bioanalyzer 2100, and measured again with the KAPA Library Quantification kit. Each immunoSEQ 96-well plate was sequenced on its own single-read 150-cycle Illumina NextSeq 550 flow cell. The authors' analysis ran thus. The immunoSEQ output contained only junctional sequences without quality scores, so filtering could not match that applied to full-length reads. Sequences were annotated with PyIR, a Python wrapper for IgBLAST v1.9, and V/J genes and CDR3 were assigned using IMGT germline references. Reads were removed for weak V/J assignments (E-value above 1e-6), missing CDR3, stop codons, out-of-frame junctions, or ambiguous translated residues. A V3J clonotype was defined by an identical inferred V gene, J gene, and CDR3 amino acid sequence. To compute the percentage overlap between repertoires, the number of shared unique clonotypes was divided by the size of the smaller repertoire. RTK rarefaction, the Chao1 estimator, and Recon v2.1 estimates of unobserved clonotypes were used to assess repertoire richness. OLGA was used to compute generation probabilities for all TCRbeta clonotypes that the gDNA method yielded from four donors. TCRdb holds this immuneACCESS table with in-frame rearrangements only. Some clones are missing; in checked studies, unresolved V genes explain under half, and the rest has no known cause. Clone size and V and J calls were adopted from that table, with D and trimming inferred from the DNA. Across this sample there are more than 2,000,000 clones, with over 85% seen only once. About 0.39% of the sample is in the top ten clones.

The donors were healthy, HIV-negative adults with no recently reported acute infections or vaccinations. Only Caucasian adults living in Nashville, Tennessee, USA were represented among the donors. CD4+ T cells were enriched through magnetic negative selection, after which naive cells were positively selected on CD45RA and the remaining negative fraction served as the memory subset. Blood was collected by leukapheresis, and PBMCs were isolated by Ficoll-Histopaque density gradient centrifugation and then cryopreserved in liquid nitrogen vapor phase. Analytical flow cytometry was used to check the purity and quantity of every magnetically sorted T cell population. Each sorted fraction had its genomic DNA isolated and then quantified by UV absorbance on a Nanodrop 2000c. General study outcomes and caveats: Sampling was restricted to blood, and TCR repertoires in tissues likely differ from the TCR repertoires found in blood. Compared with non-shared clonotypes, clonotypes shared by all four sorted-subset donors had higher generation probabilities. About 5% of naive CD4, approximately 3.7% of naive CD8, about 2.5% of memory CD4, and about 0.4% of memory CD8 clonotypes were shared across a few donors. The genetic and exposure-history diversity represented was limited by the small number of donors. Pairwise subsampling led to the expectation that sequencing depth would affect the degree of clonotype sharing among donors. Rarefaction of sorted-subset datasets indicated incomplete sequencing despite the large sequencing depth. Estimated clonotype richness was generally larger for naive than for memory subsets.

The CDR3 spans 15 residues, from the cysteine through the phenylalanine. CDR3 DNA only is kept here, 45 bases in frame from base 1. Trimming leaves V shorter by 3 bases and J shorter by 7 bases, with the junction holding 8 bases beyond the gene matches. Based on the germline V gene (reference sequence), the CDR1 and CDR2 sequences are LNHDA and SQIVND. The TCR comes from a man aged 18 to 30 in good health. Some clones in this sample may be carry-over from other donors' samples. This sequence uses TRBV19 and TRBJ1-2, with 10 bases aligning to TRBD1. Sample: naive CD4+ T cells from PBMCs. What the cell subset or site label conveys for this sample: CD45RA+ positively selected. The CDR3 region: CASSMVGTGAVGYTF. The nucleotides read TGTGCCAGTAGTATGGTTGGGACAGGGGCGGTTGGCTACACCTTC.